This TCR beta chain comes out of a study of immune characterization of retroperitoneal liposarcoma. This clonotype is labeled as medium-sized. TCRdb reanalysed the PCR reads using MiXCR and keeps one entry per CDR3 protein. The data contain approximately 9,300 distinct CDR3 sequences, about 39% of them seen just once; the ten biggest clones take up about 9.5%. Per the germline V gene, CDR1 is MNHNS and CDR2 is SASEGT. The CDR3 runs to 15 residues. The chain combines TRBV6-1 with TRBJ2-1; TRBD1 aligns across 9 bases. The J call may not be correct, given that the DNA end is closer to TRBJ2-7. The receptor comes from a female donor with retroperitoneal liposarcoma. The sample comprised tumor tissue. In nucleotides, the CDR3 is TGTGCCAGCTCCCCCTGGGACAGGGTGTCCTACGAGCAGTACTTC. This codes for CASSPWDRVSYEQYF.